Below are 9 T cell receptor beta chains sequenced from a single sample in a study of cytomegalovirus exposure and HLA in healthy donors. The PCR used 60 Vbeta and 13 Jbeta primers. Using immunoSEQ multiplex PCR, the repertoire was profiled, and TCRdb retains in-frame clones only, with some absent. The table includes approximately 150,000 clones, approximately 85% detected once. The sample consisted of PBMCs. Receptor source: a man aged 25 to 45 in good health and CMV-seropositive.

This sequence joins TRBV18 and TRBJ2-7; 7 nucleotides align to TRBD2. Unmatched junction bases numbered 3, after V lost 2 bases and J lost 2 bases. Germline V gene data show CDR1 as KGHSH and CDR2 as LQKENI. This CDR3 region has 14 residues. CDR3 DNA: TGTGCCAGCTCACCAACCGGGACTACCTACGAGCAGTACTTC. This gives the protein CASSPTGTTYEQYF.

The chain joins TRBV5-1 to TRBJ2-1; 10 bases map to TRBD2. Per the germline V gene, CDR1 is SGHRS and CDR2 is YFSETQ. The CDR3 consists of 17 residues. The ends lost 4 bases at V and 3 bases at J; junction bases unmatched: 10. CDR3 DNA: TGCGCCAGCAGCCAGGGCATCGGACTAGCGGACTACAATGAGCAGTTCTTC. As protein: CASSQGIGLADYNEQFF.

The V gene is TRBV5-4, the J gene TRBJ2-1; 14 nucleotides agree with TRBD2. The CDR3 is 16 residues long. V shed 4 bases, J shed 4 bases, and the junction held 4 bases outside the gene matches. Germline loops: CDR1 SGHNT, CDR2 YYREEE (reference sequence). The CDR3 loop is CASSPGLAGVYNEQFF. The CDR3, as DNA: TGTGCCAGCAGCCCGGGACTAGCGGGGGTATACAATGAGCAGTTCTTC. Complete variable domain (other parts from reference TRBV5-4 and TRBJ2-1): ETGVTQSPTHLIKTRGQQVTLRCSSQSGHNTVSWYQQALGQGPQFIFQYYREEENGRGNFPPRFSGLQFPNYSSELNVNALELDDSALYLCASSPGLAGVYNEQFFGPGTRLTVL.

The V call is TRBV4-1, the J call TRBJ1-4, with D possibly TRBD1 on 6 matching bases. This CDR3 comprises 15 residues. The V gene's germline CDR1 is MGHRA and CDR2 YSYEKL. V lost 0 bases to trimming and J lost 10 bases, with 15 bases between them. The CDR3 DNA follows: TGCGCCAGCAGCCAAGAACCAGGGGTTTCCGTAAAACTGTTTTTT. The encoded protein is CASSQEPGVSVKLFF.

This clone was observed once. The chain has TRBV19 and TRBJ2-7; a possible D gene is TRBD1 (5 bases). Looked up from germline, CDR1 is LNHDA and CDR2 is SQIVND (reference sequence). This CDR3 has 15 residues. V lost 9 bases and J 2 bases, leaving 20 bases between the germline ends. The CDR3 sequence: CASTSDRSSPYEQYF. The CDR3, as DNA: TGTGCCAGCACCAGTGACAGATCTTCACCCTACGAGCAGTACTTC.

The CDR3 spells CATSPGDSNQPQHF. The CDR3 DNA follows: TGTGCCACCAGCCCAGGGGACAGCAATCAGCCCCAGCATTTT. The chain is built from TRBV27 and TRBJ1-5; TRBD1 might be the D (6 bases). Trimming shortened V by 10 bases and J by 1 base, and 14 bases separated the two germline ends. The CDR3 spans 14 residues. The germline gives CDR1 MNHEY, CDR2 SMNVEV (reference sequence).

The chain joins TRBV5-1 to TRBJ2-1; TRBD2 agrees at 7 bases. The CDR3 has 14 residues. Germline V gene sequence: CDR1 SGHRS, CDR2 YFSETQ. Trimming cost V 4 bases and J 6 bases; bases outside gene matches: 7. The CDR3 here is CASSTGLEPNEQFF. CDR3 in DNA: TGCGCCAGCAGCACTGGACTAGAACCCAATGAGCAGTTCTTC. The full variable domain, with the rest looked up from reference TRBV5-1 and TRBJ2-1, is KAGVTQTPRYLIKTRGQQVTLSCSPISGHRSVSWYQQTPGQGLQFLFEYFSETQRNKGNFPGRFSGRQFSNSRSEMNVSTLELGDSALYLCASSTGLEPNEQFFGPGTRLTVL.

J is TRBJ2-3 and V is TRBV19, with D possibly being TRBD1 (5 bases). The V end lost 6 bases, the J end lost 0 bases, and 16 bases lay between the germline ends. Germline CDR1 is LNHDA and CDR2 is SQIVND (reference sequence). The CDR3 spans 16 residues. This chain's CDR3 is CASSQQVPSSTDTQYF. CDR3 DNA: TGTGCCAGTAGCCAACAGGTTCCCTCTAGCACAGATACGCAGTATTTT.

This clone came up once. The chain employs TRBV6-4 and TRBJ1-1; D ambiguous. This CDR3 comprises 13 residues. Trimming pared 3 bases from V and 1 base from J, leaving 6 bases between. CDR1 is MRHNA, CDR2 SNTAGT, per germline. The CDR3 DNA reads TGTGCCAGCAGTGAACAGCCGAACACTGAAGCTTTCTTT. Translated, it gives CASSEQPNTEAFF.